Presented here are 18 T cell receptor beta chains from one specimen sequenced in a study of blood T cell repertoires in COVID-19. Sequencing was performed with immunoSEQ multiplex PCR; in TCRdb, only in-frame clones are kept and a portion is missing. The sample lists approximately 220,000 clones, roughly 85% occurring once. The sequencing sample was made of PBMCs or T cells enriched from blood (not recorded which). The receptors were sampled from a man in his forties who had recovered from COVID-19.

The CDR3 coding sequence is TGTGCCAGCAGCCCTCTCGGACAGAGCTCCTACGAGCAGTACTTC. This gives the protein CASSPLGQSSYEQYF. The chain links TRBV7-6 to TRBJ2-7; weak D call: TRBD1 (6 bases). Germline CDR1 is SGHVS and CDR2 is FNYEAQ. The germline V and J ends were trimmed by 5 bases and 0 bases, with 14 bases remaining between them. The CDR3 length is 15 residues.

The gene calls are TRBV4-2 and TRBJ1-6; D uncertain. The CDR3 covers 15 residues. Trimming shortened V by 4 bases and J by 7 bases, and 14 bases separated the two germline ends. Germline loops: CDR1 LGHNA, CDR2 YNFKEQ. In DNA, the CDR3 is TGTGCCAGCAGCCCCGACGTAGCAGAGAATTCACCCCTCCACTTT. Translating gives CASSPDVAENSPLHF.

This CDR3 is CASSEFIEQGDTEAFF. CDR3 DNA sequence: TGTGCCAGCAGTGAATTTATTGAGCAGGGCGACACTGAAGCTTTCTTT. This chain links TRBV2 with TRBJ1-1, with D possibly being TRBD1 (5 bases). The ends were cut back, 2 bases at V and 3 bases at J, with 16 bases in the middle. Germline V lookup: CDR1 SNHLY, CDR2 FYNNEI. The CDR3 consists of 16 residues.

This chain connects TRBV19 to TRBJ2-7, with 8 bases that match TRBD1. Germline CDR1 LNHDA, CDR2 SQIVND (reference sequence). The CDR3 sequence is 17 residues long. Trimming removed 0 bases from V and 0 bases from J; junction bases left unmatched: 7. CDR3 amino acids: CASSIDGGDRSSYEQYF. As DNA, the CDR3 is TGTGCCAGTAGTATAGATGGCGGGGACAGGTCCTCCTACGAGCAGTACTTC.

The V gene is TRBV6-1, the J gene TRBJ2-7; TRBD1 might be the D (5 bases). Germline CDR1 reads MNHNS; CDR2 reads SASEGT. The V end lost 0 bases, the J end lost 3 bases, and 12 bases lay between the germline ends. The CDR3 consists of 15 residues. This CDR3 reads CASSEAVTVHYEQYF. The DNA of the CDR3 is TGTGCCAGCAGTGAAGCTGTGACAGTTCACTACGAGCAGTACTTC.

V usage is TRBV4-1 and J usage is TRBJ1-4; D remains unclear. The V gene's germline CDR1 is MGHRA and CDR2 YSYEKL. The CDR3 has 17 amino acids. V lost 2 bases, J lost 7 bases, and 20 bases lay in between. Here the CDR3 reads CASSQSRARLVAEKLFF. The DNA of the CDR3 is TGCGCCAGCAGCCAATCTCGCGCTCGTTTAGTTGCTGAAAAACTGTTTTTT.

The chain has TRBV13 and TRBJ2-7; 7 bases map to TRBD1. CDR1 is PRHDT, CDR2 FYEKMQ, per germline (reference sequence). The CDR3 sequence is 15 residues long. V was pared by 4 bases and J by 3 bases, with 9 bases of the junction left unmatched. This CDR3 is CASSSRTGNVYEQYF. In nucleotides, the CDR3 is TGTGCCAGCAGCTCACGGACAGGAAACGTCTACGAGCAGTACTTC.

V and J are TRBV5-1 and TRBJ2-1, with D unclear. V lost 4 bases and J lost 4, with 12 bases in between. CDR1 and CDR2 from the germline V gene are SGHRS and YFSETQ. This CDR3 contains 14 residues. The CDR3 sequence: CASSMDDSYNEQFF. For the CDR3, the DNA is TGCGCCAGCAGCATGGACGACTCTTACAATGAGCAGTTCTTC.

V gene TRBV19 combines with J gene TRBJ2-7; TRBD1 matches 8 bases. In germline, CDR1 is LNHDA, CDR2 SQIVND (reference sequence). Germline trimming cut 5 bases from V and 3 bases from J; bases unmatched to any gene: 6. The CDR3 runs 14 residues. CDR3 bases: TGTGCCAGTAGTCCCGGACAGGGCTACTACGAGCAGTACTTC. Translating it yields CASSPGQGYYEQYF.

The chain combines TRBV6-4 with TRBJ1-5, with TRBD1 matching over 7 bases. The CDR3 spans 14 residues. From germline, CDR1 is MRHNA and CDR2 SNTAGT. Trimming at V came to 7 bases and at J to 4 bases, leaving 7 bases not matched to a gene. CDR3 DNA: TGTGCCAGCAATTTAGACAGGGTGAATCAGCCCCAGCATTTT. It yields the protein CASNLDRVNQPQHF.

This CDR3 is CSVEGMGQYTGELFF. CDR3 sequence (DNA): TGCAGCGTTGAAGGGATGGGACAGTACACCGGGGAGCTGTTTTTT. The rearrangement joins TRBV29-1 to TRBJ2-2, with TRBD1 identical over 7 bases. With V trimmed by 1 base and J by 3 bases, 5 bases remained unmatched. This CDR3 has 15 residues. Germline lookup yields CDR1 SQVTM and CDR2 ANQGSEA.

This clone is a singleton in its sample. CDR3 loop: CSVLFPGTGGGETQYF. The DNA of the CDR3 is TGCAGCGTACTGTTCCCCGGGACAGGGGGCGGCGAGACCCAGTACTTC. The rearrangement joins TRBV29-1 to TRBJ2-5; TRBD1 matches at 12 bases. V shed 6 bases, J shed 5 bases, and the junction held 13 bases outside the gene matches. The CDR3 spans 16 residues. The germline gives CDR1 SQVTM, CDR2 ANQGSEA.

The chain recombines TRBV4-1 with TRBJ1-5, with TRBD1 as a possible D gene (6 bases). V was pared by 0 bases and J by 4 bases, with 10 bases between. CDR1 is MGHRA and CDR2 is YSYEKL in the germline V gene. This CDR3 contains 15 residues. CDR3 protein: CASSQEGGVNQPQHF. CDR3 DNA sequence: TGCGCCAGCAGCCAAGAAGGGGGGGTTAATCAGCCCCAGCATTTT.

The chain employs TRBV27 and TRBJ2-2, with D perhaps TRBD2 (5 bases). Germline V gene sequence: CDR1 MNHEY, CDR2 SMNVEV (reference sequence). CDR3 size: 15 residues. V lost 6 bases and J lost 5, with 16 bases in between. The CDR3 loop reads CASRVDGGGTGELFF. The DNA of the CDR3 is TGTGCCAGCAGAGTCGACGGAGGTGGAACCGGGGAGCTGTTTTTT.

This rearrangement joins TRBV19 to TRBJ2-1; D unresolved. From germline, CDR1 is LNHDA and CDR2 SQIVND (reference sequence). The CDR3 is made up of 13 amino acids. V dropped 2 bases and J dropped 6 bases, with 8 bases sitting between them. CDR3 sequence: CASSISASNEQFF. Here the CDR3 DNA reads TGTGCCAGTAGTATATCCGCGAGCAATGAGCAGTTCTTC. Drawing the rest from reference TRBV19 and TRBJ2-1, the complete variable domain is DGGITQSPKYLFRKEGQNVTLSCEQNLNHDAMYWYRQDPGQGLRLIYYSQIVNDFQKGDIAEGYSVSREKKESFPLTVTSAQKNPTAFYLCASSISASNEQFFGPGTRLTVL.

The chain employs TRBV5-8 and TRBJ2-3; a possible D gene is TRBD2 (6 bases). CDR3 length: 15 amino acids. Trimming removed 4 bases from V and 2 bases from J, with 14 bases in between. CDR1 SGHTS and CDR2 YDEGEE come from the germline V gene. The CDR3 reads CASSPGRQATDTQYF. The CDR3 bases are TGTGCCAGCAGCCCGGGGAGGCAGGCCACAGATACGCAGTATTTT.

The J gene is TRBJ1-1, the V gene TRBV15; no clear D gene. This CDR3 has 14 residues. Germline V gives CDR1 LNHNV, CDR2 YYDKDF (reference sequence). V gave up 3 bases and J gave up 1 base, with 9 bases separating them. CDR3 bases: TGTGCCACCAGCAGGCCCCCGGGGAACACTGAAGCTTTCTTT. Its translation: CATSRPPGNTEAFF.

The sample holds a few counts of this clone. V gene TRBV19 combines with J gene TRBJ2-1; possibly TRBD2 for D (6 bases). In germline, CDR1 is LNHDA, CDR2 SQIVND (reference sequence). V shed 6 bases and J shed 3 bases, with 15 bases lying between them. The CDR3 spans 15 residues. CDR3 sequence: CASRARDGYYNEQFF. CDR3 DNA: TGTGCCAGTAGGGCGCGGGACGGATACTACAATGAGCAGTTCTTC.